The rows below give T cell receptor beta chains drawn from one sample of a study of T cells after yellow fever vaccination. TCRdb used MiXCR to reprocess the 5' RACE reads, holding one entry per CDR3 protein. The data contain 350,000 to 550,000 distinct CDR3 sequences, around 19% of them seen just once; the ten biggest clones take up roughly a sixth. The source was PBMCs, collected before the yellow fever booster vaccination. These receptors all come from a man younger than 30 who received the YFV17D yellow fever vaccine. CDR3s include the opening cysteine and the closing phenylalanine or tryptophan. The D gene is left open where the match is weak.

D gene	V gene	J gene	CDR3 protein
TRBD1	TRBV29-1	TRBJ1-3	CSVEGRGQFSGNTIYF
-	TRBV7-9	TRBJ2-3	CASTMTGLSTDTQYF
-	TRBV5-1	TRBJ1-6	CASSLAALDSPLHF
-	TRBV27	TRBJ1-1	CASSLSTQSLRAFF
TRBD1	TRBV12-3/TRBV12-4	TRBJ2-3	CASSLGTGRTQYF
TRBD1	TRBV29-1	TRBJ1-2	CSVDRQGTLNYGYTF
-	TRBV3-1	TRBJ2-7	CASSLQGVREKYF
-	TRBV2	TRBJ1-2	CASHPVDTNYGYTF
-	TRBV12-3/TRBV12-4	TRBJ2-3	CASTLGGHTQYF
-	TRBV7-9	TRBJ1-6	CASSLEGGPSPLHF
TRBD1	TRBV4-1	TRBJ1-1	CASSQGGTGGNTEAFF
-	TRBV21-1	TRBJ1-1	CASSKGGRAFF
-	TRBV20-1	TRBJ1-2	CSASDATPYYGYTF
-	TRBV6-2/TRBV6-3	TRBJ1-2	CASSYERIGYTF
-	TRBV9	TRBJ1-4	CASSASINEKLFF
TRBD1	TRBV18	TRBJ1-6	CASSPLPQGENSPLHF
TRBD2	TRBV6-5	TRBJ2-1	CASRPIGGITYNEQFF
-	TRBV20-1	TRBJ2-7	CSASGGQQYF
-	TRBV7-2	TRBJ2-3	CASSRDLASTDTQYF
-	TRBV18	TRBJ2-5	CASSPPGQETQYF
-	TRBV7-9	TRBJ1-6	CASSPDGGGTHSPLHF
-	TRBV5-1	TRBJ2-5	CASSLGIQSQETQYF
TRBD1	TRBV4-1	TRBJ2-3	CASSQVDRVNTQYF
-	TRBV12-5	TRBJ2-1	CASGPPRGKGFSYNEQFF